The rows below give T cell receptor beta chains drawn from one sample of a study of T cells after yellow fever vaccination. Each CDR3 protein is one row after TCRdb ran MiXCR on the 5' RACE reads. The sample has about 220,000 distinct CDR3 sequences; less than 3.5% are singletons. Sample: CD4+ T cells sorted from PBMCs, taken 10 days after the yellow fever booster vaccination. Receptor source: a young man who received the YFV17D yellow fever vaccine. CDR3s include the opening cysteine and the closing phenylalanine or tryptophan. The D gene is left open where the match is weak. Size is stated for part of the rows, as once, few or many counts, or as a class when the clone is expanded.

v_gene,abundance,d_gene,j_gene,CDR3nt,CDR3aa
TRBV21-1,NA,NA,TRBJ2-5,TGTGCCAGCCTGGGAAAGTTTGGCTCAGGATGGACCCAGTACTTC,CASLGKFGSGWTQYF
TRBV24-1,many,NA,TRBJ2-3,TGTGCCACCAGTGCGGGTCCAGATACGCAGTATTTT,CATSAGPDTQYF
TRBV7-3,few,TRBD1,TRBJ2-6,TGTGCCAGCAGCCCAAAGTCCGGGACAGAGTACACTGGGGCCAACGTCCTGACTTTC,CASSPKSGTEYTGANVLTF
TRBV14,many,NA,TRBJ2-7,TGTGCCAGCAGCTCGACACTCGGGGGCAACGAGCAGTACTTC,CASSSTLGGNEQYF
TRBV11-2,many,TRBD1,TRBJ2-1,TGTGCCAGCAGCTTAAGCATCGGCAGGGGGCAAAATGAGCAGTTCTTC,CASSLSIGRGQNEQFF
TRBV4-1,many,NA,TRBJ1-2,TGCGCCAGCAGCCAAGACAGGGGCTATGGCTACACCTTC,CASSQDRGYGYTF
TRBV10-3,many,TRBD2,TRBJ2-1,TGTGCCATCAGTCCTTCACTAGCGGGGGACAATGAGCAGTTCTTC,CAISPSLAGDNEQFF
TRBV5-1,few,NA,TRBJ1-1,TGCGCCAGCAGCTTGGCCGGCCAACTGAACACTGAAGCTTTCTTT,CASSLAGQLNTEAFF
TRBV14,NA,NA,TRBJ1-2,TGTGCCAGCAGCCAGCCCCCCGGCAAGGAAGACAATAACTATGGCTACACCTTC,CASSQPPGKEDNNYGYTF
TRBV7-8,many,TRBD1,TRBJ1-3,TGTGCCAGCAGTACAGGGGCTGGAAACACCATATATTTT,CASSTGAGNTIYF
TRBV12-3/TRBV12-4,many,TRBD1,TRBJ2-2,TGTGCCACCAACCCGACAGGGACAAACACCGGGGAGCTGTTTTTT,CATNPTGTNTGELFF
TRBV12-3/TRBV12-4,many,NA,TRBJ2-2,TGTGCCAGCAGTTTGAGTATTAACACCGGGGAGCTGTTTTTT,CASSLSINTGELFF
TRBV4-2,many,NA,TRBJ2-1,TGTGCCAGCAGCCAAGACGGGCGGCAGGAAGTCTTC,CASSQDGRQEVF
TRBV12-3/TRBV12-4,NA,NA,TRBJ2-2,TGTGCCAGCGCCAAACGGGGGTCCGGGGAGCTGTTTTTT,CASAKRGSGELFF
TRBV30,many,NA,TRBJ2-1,TGTGCCTGGAGTGTTCAGGGGTGGGATGAGCAGTTCTTC,CAWSVQGWDEQFF
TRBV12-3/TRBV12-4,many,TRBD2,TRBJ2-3,TGTGCCAGCAGTTCAGGGACTAGCGGGGGACGCATGGCAGATACGCAGTATTTT,CASSSGTSGGRMADTQYF
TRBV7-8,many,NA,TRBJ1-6,TGTGCCAGCAGCTTGTCGGGACATAATTCACCCCTCCACTTT,CASSLSGHNSPLHF
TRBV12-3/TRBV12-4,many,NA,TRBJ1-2,TGTGCCAGCAGCCTACGACGGCCTGTCTATGGCTACACCTTC,CASSLRRPVYGYTF
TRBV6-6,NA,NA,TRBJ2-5,TGTGCCAGCAGACCCCAAGGGGGGCCGGAAGAGACCCAGTACTTC,CASRPQGGPEETQYF
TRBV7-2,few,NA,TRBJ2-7,TGTGCCAGCAGCTTGTTGGGAATTCGCTACGAGCAGTACTTC,CASSLLGIRYEQYF
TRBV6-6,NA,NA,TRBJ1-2,TGTGCCAGCAGGCACAGGAACCTATATGGCTACACCTTC,CASRHRNLYGYTF
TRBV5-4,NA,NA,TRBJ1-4,TGTGCCAGCAGCTTTGAGGCAACTAATGAAAAACTGTTTTTT,CASSFEATNEKLFF
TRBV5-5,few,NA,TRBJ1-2,TGTGCCAGCAGCTTGTCGATCAGGGCCGACTATGGCTACACCTTC,CASSLSIRADYGYTF
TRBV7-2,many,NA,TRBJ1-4,TGTGCCAGCAGCTTATGGGGGTCTGACGAAAAACTGTTTTTT,CASSLWGSDEKLFF
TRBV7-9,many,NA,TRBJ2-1,TGTGCCAGCAGCTTAGTGCGTGGGACATTCATCAATGAGCAGTTCTTC,CASSLVRGTFINEQFF
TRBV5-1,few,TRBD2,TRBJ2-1,TGCGCCAGCAGCGAGGCGTGGCGGGGGGGTGATGAGCAGTTCTTC,CASSEAWRGGDEQFF
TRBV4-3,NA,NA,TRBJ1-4,TGCGCCAGCAGCCAAGCCTGGGGGGGCTTAGGGAATGAAAAACTGTTTTTT,CASSQAWGGLGNEKLFF
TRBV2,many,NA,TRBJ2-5,TGTGCCAGCAGTGAGAGTAGCGAGACCCAGTACTTC,CASSESSETQYF
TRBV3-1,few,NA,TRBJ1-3,TGTGCCAGCAGCCAAGTGGGGGAAAACACCATATATTTT,CASSQVGENTIYF
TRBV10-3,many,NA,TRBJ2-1,TGTGCCATCAAGGGACTGTACAATGAGCAGTTCTTC,CAIKGLYNEQFF
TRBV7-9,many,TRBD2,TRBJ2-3,TGTGCCACCGGTAGCGGGGGCTACACAGATACGCAGTATTTT,CATGSGGYTDTQYF
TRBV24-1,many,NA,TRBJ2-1,TGTGCCACCAGTGATTTTTCCGGTGAGCAGTTCTTC,CATSDFSGEQFF
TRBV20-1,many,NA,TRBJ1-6,TGCAGTGCCAGGGATTGGGGGAGGGGGGACAATTCACCCCTCCACTTT,CSARDWGRGDNSPLHF
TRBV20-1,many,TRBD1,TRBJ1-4,TGCAGTGCTAGCTCACAGGGGGCGCCTCTGGAAAAACTGTTTTTT,CSASSQGAPLEKLFF
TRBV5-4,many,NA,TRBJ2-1,TGTGCCAGCAGCTCCCCCAGGGATGAGCAGTTCTTC,CASSSPRDEQFF
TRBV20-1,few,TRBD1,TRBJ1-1,TGCAGTGCTAGAGTCGGACAGGGTCGGACTAACACTGAAGCTTTCTTT,CSARVGQGRTNTEAFF
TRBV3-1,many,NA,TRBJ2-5,TGTGCCAGCAGCCAATACAGCGTCAAAGAGACCCAGTACTTC,CASSQYSVKETQYF
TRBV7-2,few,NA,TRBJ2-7,TGTGCCAGCAGCTCCGTAGGTATTTCGTCCTACGAGCAGTACTTC,CASSSVGISSYEQYF
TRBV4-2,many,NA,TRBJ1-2,TGTGCCAGCAGCCAAGGGAGCGTCGGGAGCTATGGCTACACCTTC,CASSQGSVGSYGYTF
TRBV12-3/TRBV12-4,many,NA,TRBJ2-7,TGTGCCAGCAGTTTAGAGGAGCTAGCGCCTCCGTCCTACGAGCAGTACTTC,CASSLEELAPPSYEQYF
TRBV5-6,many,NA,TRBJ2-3,TGTGCCAGCAGCTTGGACTTAAGCACAGATACGCAGTATTTT,CASSLDLSTDTQYF
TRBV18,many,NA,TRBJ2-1,TGTGCCAGCTCACCCAGCCGGGGTTACAATGAGCAGTTCTTC,CASSPSRGYNEQFF
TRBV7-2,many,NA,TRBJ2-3,TGTGCCAGCAGCTTAGTGTGGGGAGCGGACACAGATACGCAGTATTTT,CASSLVWGADTDTQYF
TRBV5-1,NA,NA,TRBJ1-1,TGCGCCAGCAGCTTGGTAGGGATAACCACTGAAGCTTTCTTT,CASSLVGITTEAFF
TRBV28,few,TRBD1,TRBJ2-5,TGTGCCAGCAGTTTTCGGGACAGGGGGGAGACCCAGTACTTC,CASSFRDRGETQYF
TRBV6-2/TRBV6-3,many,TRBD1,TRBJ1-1,TGTGCCAGCGCTTTACAGGGGCTCACTGAAGCTTTCTTT,CASALQGLTEAFF
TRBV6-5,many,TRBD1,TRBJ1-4,TGTGCCAGCAGTCCTCGGACAGGGGCCTCTCCTAATGAAAAACTGTTTTTT,CASSPRTGASPNEKLFF
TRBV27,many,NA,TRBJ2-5,TGTGCCAGCAGACCGGGGGACAGAGAGACCCAGTACTTC,CASRPGDRETQYF
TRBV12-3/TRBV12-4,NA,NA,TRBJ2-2,TGTGCCAGCAGCCTAGTCTGGGGGCAGGGCACCGGGGAGCTGTTTTTT,CASSLVWGQGTGELFF
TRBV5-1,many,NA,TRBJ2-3,TGCGCCAGCAGCTTGTATCCTCTAGGAGCCCGCACAGATACGCAGTATTTT,CASSLYPLGARTDTQYF
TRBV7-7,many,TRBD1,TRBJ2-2,TGTGCTAGCAGCCTCCGGACAGGGCGTGTCCCGGGCACCGGGGAGCTGTTTTTT,CASSLRTGRVPGTGELFF
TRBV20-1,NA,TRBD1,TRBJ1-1,TGCAGTGTTCTGACAGGGGAGGGAGCTTTCTTT,CSVLTGEGAFF
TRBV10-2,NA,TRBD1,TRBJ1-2,TGCGCCAGCAGCACAGGGGGCCATGGCTACACCTTC,CASSTGGHGYTF
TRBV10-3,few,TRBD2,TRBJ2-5,TGTGCCATCAGTGAAGAGACTAGCGGGGGAGAGACCCAGTACTTC,CAISEETSGGETQYF
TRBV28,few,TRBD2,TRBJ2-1,TGTGCCAGCAGAGCCTCCGGGGGGGCGAACTCTGAGCAGTTCTTC,CASRASGGANSEQFF